This entry lists 25 T cell receptor beta chains sequenced from one sample in a study of molecular identifiers for immune sequencing clone quantification. Each CDR3 protein is one row after TCRdb ran MiXCR on the PCR reads. The sample lists 70,000 to 95,000 distinct CDR3 sequences, around a fifth occurring once. The specimen sequenced was naive CD8+ T cells from blood, with Jurkat cell RNA spiked in. Subset described: FACS-sorted CD8+CD4-CCR7+CD45RA+ naive T cells. These receptors came from a human donor in good health. Some libraries in this study had Jurkat cell RNA spiked in.

This clonotype was seen ten or more times. The rearrangement links TRBV7-9 to TRBJ1-5; 8 nucleotides line up with TRBD1. Germline V CDR1 and CDR2: SEHNR, FQNEAQ (reference sequence). Germline trimming cut 5 bases from V and 5 bases from J; bases unmatched to any gene: 8. The CDR3 length is 15 residues. CDR3 sequence (DNA): TGTGCCAGCAGCCACGGGACAGGTGGAGATCAGCCCCAGCATTTT. Translated, it gives CASSHGTGGDQPQHF.

Only a few counts were recorded for this clonotype. This clone may be a read error of a much larger clone one base away. This chain links TRBV12-3 or TRBV12-4 with TRBJ1-2; TRBD1 might be the D (5 bases). The CDR3 runs to 14 residues. V was clipped by 5 bases and J by 6 bases, with 16 bases between them. The CDR3 DNA is TGTGCCAGCAGTCCAGCCTGGGGCGTAGATGGCTACACCTTC. This encodes CASSPAWGVDGYTF.

Points on this clonotype: A much larger clone differs from this one at a single base, so this may be a read error. This sequence joins TRBV29-1 and TRBJ2-2; the match to TRBD2 covers 11 bases. CDR3 length equals 13 residues. Germline values: CDR1 SQVTM, CDR2 ANQGSEA. The CDR3 sequence: CSATSGSFRELVF. CDR3 DNA: TGCAGCGCTACTAGCGGGAGTTTCCGGGAGCTGGTTTTT.

The chain uses TRBV7-2 and TRBJ2-1; D ambiguous. Germline-derived CDR1 and CDR2 are SGHTA and FQGNSA. This CDR3 comprises 15 residues. V was clipped by 5 bases and J by 1 base, with 12 bases between them. The CDR3 reads CASSKELTSYNEQFF. In DNA form, the CDR3 reads TGTGCCAGCAGCAAAGAGTTGACGTCCTACAATGAGCAGTTCTTC.

Ten or more counts support this clonotype. The rearrangement uses TRBV5-8 and TRBJ2-7; 11 bases map to TRBD2. The CDR3 length is 15 residues. Germline V gene lookup returns CDR1 SGHTS and CDR2 YDEGEE. The J segment lost 5 bases and the V segment lost 0 bases, leaving 4 bases of the junction unmatched. CDR3 coding DNA: TGTGCCAGCAGCTTGGGACTAGCGGGAAGGAACGAGCAGTACTTC. Protein: CASSLGLAGRNEQYF.

This chain links TRBV15 with TRBJ2-7, with 10 bases that match TRBD2. The CDR3 sequence is 15 residues long. In germline, CDR1 is LNHNV, CDR2 YYDKDF (reference sequence). Trimming removed 6 bases from V and 4 bases from J; junction bases left unmatched: 9. CDR3 in DNA: TGTGCCACCAGTTCAGCGGGGGGGCGAGGGTACGAGCAGTACTTC. Translating gives CATSSAGGRGYEQYF.

This clonotype was found many times. The rearrangement uses TRBV3-1 and TRBJ2-4; 8 bases are shared with TRBD2. The CDR3 covers 15 residues. Germline trimming cut 7 bases from V and 0 bases from J; bases unmatched to any gene: 5. The V gene's germline CDR1 is LGHDT and CDR2 YNNKEL (reference sequence). Here the CDR3 reads CASTASGLAKNIQYF. As DNA, the CDR3 is TGTGCCAGCACGGCTAGCGGGTTAGCCAAAAACATTCAGTACTTC.

Ten or more counts support this clonotype. The V and J genes are TRBV7-6 and TRBJ2-5, with a weak D call TRBD1 (6 bases). V was shortened by 5 bases and J by 1 base, with 14 bases between the two germline ends. Germline V gene data show CDR1 as SGHVS and CDR2 as FNYEAQ. The CDR3 length is 15 residues. The DNA for the CDR3 is TGTGCCAGCAGCCGAGTAAGGACAGTCCAAGAGACCCAGTACTTC. Translation: CASSRVRTVQETQYF.

This clonotype was observed at least ten times. The rearrangement uses TRBV4-1 and TRBJ2-2, with unresolved D. The germline CDR1 and CDR2 sequences are MGHRA and YSYEKL. CDR3 length equals 15 residues. Trimming left V 1 base short and J 3 bases short, with 9 bases between. The CDR3 DNA is TGCGCCAGCAGCCAAGTATCAGGAGACACCGGGGAGCTGTTTTTT. Translated, it gives CASSQVSGDTGELFF.

This clonotype was seen a few times. Since a much larger clone is just one base distant, this may be a read error. The chain couples TRBV27 to TRBJ2-7; D remains unclear. CDR1 is MNHEY and CDR2 is SMNVEV in the germline V gene (reference sequence). This CDR3 region has 12 residues. The CDR3 DNA reads as TGTGCCAGCAGTACGGGCCCCTACGGGCAGTACTTC. This codes for CASSTGPYGQYF.

As for this clonotype: A much more abundant neighbour one base away suggests this may be a read error. V and J are TRBV7-9 and TRBJ2-3; 8 bases are shared with TRBD1. The CDR3 has 16 residues. Germline values: CDR1 SEHNR, CDR2 FQNEAQ (reference sequence). The CDR3 region has the DNA TGTGCCAGCGGCTTACTTCCGGGACAGGCCACAGATACGCAGTATTTT. It codes for CASGLLPGQATDTQYF.

Regarding this clonotype: Just one base apart from a much larger clone, this may be a read error. This chain uses TRBV20-1 with TRBJ2-7, with 13 positions matching TRBD2. V lost 0 bases and J lost 0; bases outside the gene matches: 14. The CDR3 spans 20 residues. From germline, CDR1 is DFQATT and CDR2 SNEGSKA (reference sequence). The CDR3 region is CSARDHVFGTSGVSSYEQYF. CDR3 in DNA: TGCAGTGCTAGAGATCATGTATTCGGGACTAGCGGGGTAAGCTCCTACGAGCAGTACTTC.

This sequence joins TRBV7-2 and TRBJ2-3; TRBD2 agrees at 7 bases. J gave up 3 bases and V 3 bases, and 6 bases lay outside the gene matches. The CDR3 spans 15 residues. Looked up from germline, CDR1 is SGHTA and CDR2 is FQGNSA. The CDR3 loop is CASSLGGRWTDTQYF. The CDR3 bases are TGTGCCAGCAGCTTGGGCGGGAGATGGACAGATACGCAGTATTTT.

This clonotype was recorded many times. This chain uses TRBV4-1 with TRBJ1-1; D is ambiguous. The CDR3 sequence is 13 residues long. Germline V gene data show CDR1 as MGHRA and CDR2 as YSYEKL. V was shortened by 4 bases and J by 6 bases, with 12 bases between the two germline ends. The CDR3 loop reads CASSPGQAAEAFF. In DNA form, the CDR3 reads TGCGCCAGCAGCCCGGGCCAGGCGGCTGAAGCTTTCTTT.

Notes on this clonotype: This may stem from a read error, because a much larger clone lies one nucleotide away. CDR3 nucleotides: TGTGCCAGCAGCTTGGACAAAGTGCCCACTGCAGCTTTCTTT. This translates into CASSLDKVPTAAFF. The rearrangement joins TRBV5-3 to TRBJ1-1; tentatively, D is TRBD1 (5 bases). TRBV5-3 is labeled an ORF, and its function is uncertain. CDR3 length: 14 amino acids.

On this clonotype: The junction does not match germline at one end; this may be a read error. V is TRBV15 and J is TRBJ2-1; 9 bases map to TRBD2. This CDR3 has 16 residues. Germline lookup yields CDR1 LNHNV and CDR2 YYDKDF (reference sequence). Here the CDR3 DNA reads TGCGCCGCCAGCTCGGTAGCGGGGGCCATCTACAATGAGCAGTTCTTC. Amino acid sequence: CAASSVAGAIYNEQFF.

This clonotype appeared many times. The rearrangement joins TRBV15 to TRBJ2-5; D call uncertain. Germline CDR1 is LNHNV and CDR2 is YYDKDF (reference sequence). Trimming removed 3 bases at V and 2 bases at J, with 7 bases between. The CDR3 extends over 13 amino acids. The CDR3 is CATSSKIQETQYF. The DNA for the CDR3 is TGTGCCACCAGCAGCAAGATACAAGAGACCCAGTACTTC.

In its sample, this clonotype was seen many times. V and J are TRBV7-2 and TRBJ2-2; 8 positions agree with TRBD2. Trimming removed 2 bases from V and 2 bases from J; junction bases left unmatched: 7. Germline V gene data show CDR1 as SGHTA and CDR2 as FQGNSA. The CDR3 is 17 residues long. CDR3 protein: CASSLRWREDNTGELFF. The CDR3 nucleotides read TGTGCCAGCAGCTTACGCTGGCGGGAGGATAACACCGGGGAGCTGTTTTTT.

This clonotype occurred many times. The chain combines TRBV6-2 or TRBV6-3 with TRBJ1-5; TRBD1 might be the D (5 bases). Germline CDR1 and CDR2: MNHEY and SVGEGT. V lost 7 bases and J 7 bases, leaving 20 bases between the germline ends. The CDR3 covers 15 residues. CDR3 sequence reads: CASKGAGTRQQPQHF. DNA for the CDR3: TGTGCCAGCAAAGGGGCAGGGACCCGACAGCAGCCCCAGCATTTT.

This clonotype was detected only a few times. A junction end diverges from the germline sequence, so it may reflect a read error. The V and J genes are TRBV7-9 and TRBJ2-7; D possibly corresponds to TRBD1 (6 bases). Germline loops: CDR1 SEHNR, CDR2 FQNEAQ (reference sequence). This CDR3 contains 14 residues. CDR3 bases: TGTGCCGGCAGCAGCCGACAGGACCCCTACGAGCAGTACTTC. Its protein is CAGSSRQDPYEQYF.

This clonotype was seen at least ten times. DNA of the CDR3: TGTGCCACCAGCAGAGTGTCAAATTGGGGACAGGTCATCTCTGGAAACACCATATATTTT. Translation gives CATSRVSNWGQVISGNTIYF. This sequence joins TRBV15 and TRBJ1-3, with 8 bases fitting TRBD1. Germline V gene data show CDR1 as LNHNV and CDR2 as YYDKDF (reference sequence). The CDR3 has 20 amino acids. J gave up 0 bases and V 1 base, and 14 bases lay outside the gene matches.

In this sample, this clonotype turned up many times. The V and J genes are TRBV6-2 or TRBV6-3 and TRBJ2-3; TRBD2 might be the D (5 bases). CDR1 and CDR2 (germline): MNHEY, SVGEGT. This CDR3 is 17 amino acids long. The V gene lost 6 bases and the J gene lost 0 bases, with 19 bases spanning the gap. CDR3 region: CASSQSRSGFSTDTQYF. The CDR3, as DNA: TGTGCCAGCAGCCAATCACGAAGCGGTTTTAGCACAGATACGCAGTATTTT.

This clonotype occurred many times. The chain has TRBV6-5 and TRBJ1-3; no clear D. This CDR3 contains 11 residues. Germline V gives CDR1 MNHEY, CDR2 SVGAGI. Trimming removed 8 bases at V and 0 bases at J, with 2 bases between. CDR3 residues: CASASGNTIYF. The CDR3 DNA sequence: TGTGCCAGCGCCTCTGGAAACACCATATATTTT.

Ten or more counts support this clonotype. The V and J genes are TRBV6-5 and TRBJ2-6; TRBD1 matches at 7 bases. The germline gives CDR1 MNHEY, CDR2 SVGAGI. V gave up 4 bases and J gave up 0 bases; unmatched junction bases: 6. The CDR3 covers 17 residues. The CDR3 DNA reads as TGTGCCAGCAGTTCAGGGGGATGGAGCTCTGGGGCCAACGTCCTGACTTTC. It is translated as CASSSGGWSSGANVLTF.

Note on this clonotype: Possible read error: a much larger clone is one base away. Because the CDR3 is missing its conserved closing phenylalanine or tryptophan, this is likely a read error. V and J are TRBV15 and TRBJ2-4, with D possibly matching TRBD1 (6 bases). The germline gives CDR1 LNHNV, CDR2 YYDKDF (reference sequence). The V end was cut by 0 bases, the J end by 3 bases, with 9 bases between. The CDR3 is 15 amino acids. The DNA of the CDR3 is TGTGCCACCAGCAGAGAGGCAGGGGACAAAAACATTCAGTACTCC. It yields the protein CATSREAGDKNIQYS.